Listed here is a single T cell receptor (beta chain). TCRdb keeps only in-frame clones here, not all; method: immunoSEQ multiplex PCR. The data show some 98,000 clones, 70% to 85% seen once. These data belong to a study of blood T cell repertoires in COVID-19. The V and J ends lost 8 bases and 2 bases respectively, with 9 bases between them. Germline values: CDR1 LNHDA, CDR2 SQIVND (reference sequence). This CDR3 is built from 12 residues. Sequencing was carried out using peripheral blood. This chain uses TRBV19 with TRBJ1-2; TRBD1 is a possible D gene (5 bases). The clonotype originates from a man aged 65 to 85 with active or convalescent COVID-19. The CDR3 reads CASYRRNYGYTF. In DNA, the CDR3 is TGTGCCAGTTACAGGCGAAACTATGGCTACACCTTC.